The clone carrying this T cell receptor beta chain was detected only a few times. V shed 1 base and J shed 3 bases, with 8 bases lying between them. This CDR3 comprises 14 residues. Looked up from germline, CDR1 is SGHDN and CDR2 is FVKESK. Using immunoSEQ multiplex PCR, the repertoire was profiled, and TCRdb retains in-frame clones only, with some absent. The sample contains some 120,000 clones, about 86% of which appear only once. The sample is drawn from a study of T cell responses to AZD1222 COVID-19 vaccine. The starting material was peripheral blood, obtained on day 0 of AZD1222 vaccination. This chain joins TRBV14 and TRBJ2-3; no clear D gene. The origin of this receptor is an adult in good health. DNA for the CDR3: TGTGCCAGCAGCCAAGTGGGTAGAACAGATACGCAGTATTTT. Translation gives CASSQVGRTDTQYF. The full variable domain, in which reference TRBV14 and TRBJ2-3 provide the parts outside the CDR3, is EAGVTQFPSHSVIEKGQTVTLRCDPISGHDNLYWYRRVMGKEIKFLLHFVKESKQDESGMPNNRFLAERTGGTYSTLKVQPAELEDSGVYFCASSQVGRTDTQYFGPGTRLTVL.